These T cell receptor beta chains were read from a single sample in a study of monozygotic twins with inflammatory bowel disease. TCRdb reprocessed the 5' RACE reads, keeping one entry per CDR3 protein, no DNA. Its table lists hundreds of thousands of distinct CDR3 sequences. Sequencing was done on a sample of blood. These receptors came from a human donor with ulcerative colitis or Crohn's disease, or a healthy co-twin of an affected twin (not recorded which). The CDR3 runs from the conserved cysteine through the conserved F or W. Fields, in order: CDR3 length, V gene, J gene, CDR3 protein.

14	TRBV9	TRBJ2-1	CASGGSSGNNEQFF
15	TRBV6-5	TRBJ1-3	CASSSPTGLGNTIYF
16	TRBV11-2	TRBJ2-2	CASTPEGILVPGELFF
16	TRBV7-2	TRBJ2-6	CASSLYGATGANVLTF
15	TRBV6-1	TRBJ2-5	CASRSTGALWGTQYF
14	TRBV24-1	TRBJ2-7	CATSDPGQGYEQYF
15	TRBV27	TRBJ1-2	CASSLSGDRIGGYTF
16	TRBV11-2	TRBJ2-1	CASSLGSGGHYNEQFF
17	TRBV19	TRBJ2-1	CASRSLGQGAAYNEQFF
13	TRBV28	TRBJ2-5	CASRSSGQETQYF
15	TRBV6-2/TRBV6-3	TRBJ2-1	CASRRQFKGISEQFF
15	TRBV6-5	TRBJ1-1	CASSYSREVNTEAFF
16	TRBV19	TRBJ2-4	CASSPRMSRAKNIQYF
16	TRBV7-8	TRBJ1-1	CASSRLTGGQNTEAFF
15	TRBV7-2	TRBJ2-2	CASSPSGSSTGELFF
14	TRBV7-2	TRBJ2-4	CASSPSHSMNIQYF
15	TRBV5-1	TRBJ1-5	CASRLTGGSNQPQHF
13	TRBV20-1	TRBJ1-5	CSALIDRYQPQHF
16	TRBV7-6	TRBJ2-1	CASSTRPGQGVNEQFF
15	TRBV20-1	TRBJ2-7	CSARVSHQSSYEQYF
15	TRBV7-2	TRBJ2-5	CASSLLRPAVVTQYF
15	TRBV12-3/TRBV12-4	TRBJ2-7	CASSLGGASFVEQYF
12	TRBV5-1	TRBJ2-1	CASSPPANEQFF
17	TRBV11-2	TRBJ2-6	CASSLYGPFSGANVLTF
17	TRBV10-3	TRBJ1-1	CAIKADRGNKVGTEAFF
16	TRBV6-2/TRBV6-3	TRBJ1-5	CASTIGWQAYNQPQHF
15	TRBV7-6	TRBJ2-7	CASSSGLAGAYEQYF
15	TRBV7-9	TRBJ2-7	CASNRDGMNYYEQYF
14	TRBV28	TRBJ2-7	CASTETGGLYEQYF
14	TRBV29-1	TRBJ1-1	CSVGGLRANSEAFF
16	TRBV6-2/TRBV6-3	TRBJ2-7	CASSAGTSGKTYEQYF
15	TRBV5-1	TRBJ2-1	CASSVPGLAIHEQFF
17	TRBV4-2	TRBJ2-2	CASSQEGTGGSTGELFF
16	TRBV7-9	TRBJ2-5	CASSLNPVAGKETQYF
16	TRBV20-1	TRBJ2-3	CSAPLRASPRTDTQYF
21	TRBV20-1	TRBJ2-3	CSARSRGGQFLSSGSTDTQYF
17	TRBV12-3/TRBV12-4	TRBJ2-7	CASSLGRQALSSYEQYF
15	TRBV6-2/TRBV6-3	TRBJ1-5	CASSAGQDSRAAQHF
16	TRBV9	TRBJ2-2	CASSVTGQGRTGELFF
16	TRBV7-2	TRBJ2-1	CASSSNPEGGGHEQFF
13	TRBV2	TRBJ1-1	CASSGGGYTEAFF
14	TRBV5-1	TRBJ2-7	CASSLEQGAREQYF
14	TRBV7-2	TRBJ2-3	CASRRTSEGDTQYF
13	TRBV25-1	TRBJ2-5	CASSSTNGETQYF
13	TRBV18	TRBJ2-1	CASSETSGNEQFF
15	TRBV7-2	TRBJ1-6	CASSQHRGVNSPLHF
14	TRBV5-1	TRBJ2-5	CASSTTGTGETQYF
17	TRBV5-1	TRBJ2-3	CASSLSPLTILTDTQYF
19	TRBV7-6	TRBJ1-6	CASSLGSGGASSYNSPLHF
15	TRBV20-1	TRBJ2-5	CSASSGLGVGETQYF
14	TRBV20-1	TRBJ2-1	CSATKLDSYNEQFF
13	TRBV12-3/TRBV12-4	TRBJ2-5	CASSLQRRETQYF
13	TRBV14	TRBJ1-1	CASSYNRNTEAFF
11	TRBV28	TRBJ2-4	CASSTSVIQYF
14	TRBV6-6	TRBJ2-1	CASSRKSGVGEQFF